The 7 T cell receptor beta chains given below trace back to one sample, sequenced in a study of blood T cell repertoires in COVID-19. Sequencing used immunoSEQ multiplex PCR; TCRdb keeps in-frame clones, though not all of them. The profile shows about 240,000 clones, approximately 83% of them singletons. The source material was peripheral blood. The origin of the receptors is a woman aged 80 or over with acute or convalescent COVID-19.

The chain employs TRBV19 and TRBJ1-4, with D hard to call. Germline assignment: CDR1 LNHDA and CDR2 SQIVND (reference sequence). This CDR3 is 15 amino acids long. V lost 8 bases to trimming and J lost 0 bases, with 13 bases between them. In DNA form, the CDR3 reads TGTGCCAGTCGCCCTCAGGATGCAACTAATGAAAAACTGTTTTTT. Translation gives CASRPQDATNEKLFF.

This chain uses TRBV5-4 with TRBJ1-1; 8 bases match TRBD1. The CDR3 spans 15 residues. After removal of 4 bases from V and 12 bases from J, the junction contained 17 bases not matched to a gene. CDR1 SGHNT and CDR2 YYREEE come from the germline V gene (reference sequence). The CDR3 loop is CASSPGTGYPRSSFF. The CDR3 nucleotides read TGTGCCAGCAGCCCTGGGACAGGTTACCCCCGAAGTTCTTTCTTT.

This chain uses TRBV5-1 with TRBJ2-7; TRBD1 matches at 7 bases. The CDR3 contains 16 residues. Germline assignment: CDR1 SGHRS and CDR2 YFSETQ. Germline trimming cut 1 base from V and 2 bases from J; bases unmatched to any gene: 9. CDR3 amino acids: CASSLIWAGGPYEQYF. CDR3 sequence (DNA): TGCGCCAGCAGCTTGATTTGGGCAGGGGGACCCTACGAGCAGTACTTC. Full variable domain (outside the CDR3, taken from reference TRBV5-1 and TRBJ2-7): KAGVTQTPRYLIKTRGQQVTLSCSPISGHRSVSWYQQTPGQGLQFLFEYFSETQRNKGNFPGRFSGRQFSNSRSEMNVSTLELGDSALYLCASSLIWAGGPYEQYFGPGTRLTVT.

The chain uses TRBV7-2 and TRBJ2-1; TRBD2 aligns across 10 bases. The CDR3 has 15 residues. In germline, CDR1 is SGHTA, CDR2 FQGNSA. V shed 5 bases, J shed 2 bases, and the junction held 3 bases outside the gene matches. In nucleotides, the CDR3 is TGTGCCAGCAGCCGCAGCGGGGGGGCCTACAATGAGCAGTTCTTC. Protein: CASSRSGGAYNEQFF.

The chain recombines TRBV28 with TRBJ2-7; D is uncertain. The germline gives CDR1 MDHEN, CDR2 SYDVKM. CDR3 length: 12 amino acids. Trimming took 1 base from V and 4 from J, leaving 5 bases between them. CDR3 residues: CASSLSLYEQYF. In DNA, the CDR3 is TGTGCCAGCAGTTTATCCCTTTACGAGCAGTACTTC.

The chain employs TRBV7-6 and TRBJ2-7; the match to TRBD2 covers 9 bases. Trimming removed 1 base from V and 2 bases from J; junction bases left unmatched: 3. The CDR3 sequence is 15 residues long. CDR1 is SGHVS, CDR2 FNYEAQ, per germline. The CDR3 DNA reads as TGTGCCAGCAGCTTAGTAGCGGGGGACCCCTACGAGCAGTACTTC. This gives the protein CASSLVAGDPYEQYF.

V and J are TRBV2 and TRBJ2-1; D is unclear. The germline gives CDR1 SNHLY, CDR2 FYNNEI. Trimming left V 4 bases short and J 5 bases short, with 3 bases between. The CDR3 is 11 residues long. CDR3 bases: TGTGCCAGCAGTGCCAACAATGAGCAGTTCTTC. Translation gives CASSANNEQFF.